This T cell receptor beta chain was captured by sequencing in a study of shared clonotypes between healthy human individuals. In germline, CDR1 is MDHEN, CDR2 SYDVKM. CDR3 size: 14 residues. The V gene end was trimmed by 2 bases and the J gene end by 4 bases; junction bases not matched to a gene: 0. In the naive CD8 group, cells lacked CD45RO and were positively selected for CCR7, so terminally differentiated effector memory CD45RA+ cells were left out. The data were produced by immunoSEQ multiplex PCR, yet TCRdb's version contains in-frame clones alone and is incomplete. This sample carries about 2.1 million clones, 93% of them seen once, and the ten largest clones take 1.5% to 2%. This clone turned up a few times. Antigen: not known. The sample has other DNA sequences that encode this CDR3 too. General study results and limits: Sharing of clonotypes among donors was expected to vary with sequencing depth.

This TCR was recovered from a man younger than 30 in good health. Some clones in this sample may be carry-over from other donors' samples. The sequenced sample consisted of naive CD8+ T cells from PBMCs. The V call is TRBV28, the J call TRBJ2-1, with 9 bases lining up with TRBD2. Here the CDR3 DNA reads TGTGCCAGCAGTTTACTAGCGGGGTACAATGAGCAGTTCTTC. It is translated as CASSLLAGYNEQFF.